This TCR beta chain stems from a study of tumor-infiltrating lymphocytes in oesophageal squamous cell carcinoma. Germline lookup yields CDR1 MDHEN and CDR2 SYDVKM. The CDR3 has 16 residues. TCRdb re-called the PCR reads through MiXCR, storing one row per CDR3 protein. The data contain under 11,000 distinct CDR3 sequences, roughly 60% of them seen just once; the ten biggest clones take up 25% to 30%. In its sample, this clonotype was seen a few times. The rearrangement uses TRBV28 and TRBJ2-4, with 7 bases aligning to TRBD1. The J call may be incorrect, as the DNA end agrees better with TRBJ2-7. Material for sequencing was esophageal tumor tissue. The TCR comes from a female donor with esophageal squamous cell carcinoma. Written as DNA, the CDR3 is TGTGCCAGCAGTTCTCCGGGACAGTCCCGTCCCTACGAGCAGTACTTC. The encoded protein is CASSSPGQSRPYEQYF.